This is a list of T cell receptor beta chains from one sample in a study of T cell responses to AZD1222 COVID-19 vaccine. The protocol was immunoSEQ multiplex PCR, while the TCRdb copy is restricted to in-frame clones and leaves out a portion. The sample carries around 94,000 clones, over 75% recorded once. The sample consisted of peripheral blood, taken on day 0 of AZD1222 vaccination. The receptors were sampled from an adult in good health. Each CDR3 is given with its conserved first and last residue. Each record gives: CDR3 length, V gene, D gene, J gene, clone size, CDR3 DNA, CDR3 protein. D genes are given only for firm matches. Size tells how often a clone was seen (once, few, many) or the class of an expanded clone, and some rows leave it out.

length: 15
V: TRBV18
D: NA
J: TRBJ2-5
size: few
DNA: TGTGCCAGCTCACCCCTAAGCGGGCGTTTGGAGACCCAGTACTTC
CDR3: CASSPLSGRLETQYF

length: 17
V: TRBV7-2
D: TRBD1
J: TRBJ1-2
size: NA
DNA: TGTGCCAGCAGCCACTCCACAGGGGCAGGTTCTAACTATGGCTACACCTTC
CDR3: CASSHSTGAGSNYGYTF

length: 15
V: TRBV3-1/TRBV3-2
D: NA
J: TRBJ2-7
size: NA
DNA: TGTGCCAGCAGCCACAGGACTCCCGCGGATTCCGAGCAGTACTTC
CDR3: CASSHRTPADSEQYF

length: 13
V: TRBV30
D: NA
J: TRBJ2-2
size: NA
DNA: TGTGCCTGGAGCGACGGTAACACCGGGGAGCTGTTTTTT
CDR3: CAWSDGNTGELFF

length: 12
V: TRBV28
D: NA
J: TRBJ1-1
size: NA
DNA: TGTGCCAGCACACAGGCCCACACTGAAGCTTTCTTT
CDR3: CASTQAHTEAFF

length: 14
V: TRBV6-4
D: NA
J: TRBJ2-1
size: NA
DNA: TGTGCCAGCATCCTGACGAACTACTACAATGAGCAGTTCTTC
CDR3: CASILTNYYNEQFF

length: 16
V: TRBV7-4
D: NA
J: TRBJ1-5
size: NA
DNA: TGTGCCAGCAGCTTAGGAGAGGCCAGAAAGGATCAGCCCCAGCATTTT
CDR3: CASSLGEARKDQPQHF

length: 16
V: TRBV19
D: NA
J: TRBJ1-1
size: NA
DNA: TGTGCCAGTAGTATAGGGGGGGGCACGGTTAAAACTGAAGCTTTCTTT
CDR3: CASSIGGGTVKTEAFF

length: 14
V: TRBV19
D: NA
J: TRBJ2-5
size: NA
DNA: TGTGCCAGTAGTATGGGGGGTCACCAAGAGACCCAGTACTTC
CDR3: CASSMGGHQETQYF

length: 12
V: TRBV21-1
D: NA
J: TRBJ1-1
size: few
DNA: TGTGCCAGCAGCAGTTCCGGGACAGAAGCTTTCTTT
CDR3: CASSSSGTEAFF

length: 14
V: TRBV7-3
D: NA
J: TRBJ2-1
size: NA
DNA: TGTGCCAGCAGCTTAAGAGGAGCTTACAATGAGCAGTTCTTC
CDR3: CASSLRGAYNEQFF

length: 17
V: TRBV21-1
D: NA
J: TRBJ1-1
size: NA
DNA: TGTGCCAGCAGGCCGGTAGGGCAACGGGGACTGAACACTGAAGCTTTCTTT
CDR3: CASRPVGQRGLNTEAFF

length: 14
V: TRBV30
D: NA
J: TRBJ1-5
size: NA
DNA: TGTGCCTGGAGTGTGGGGACGCTAAATCAGCCCCAGCATTTT
CDR3: CAWSVGTLNQPQHF

length: 13
V: TRBV5-5
D: TRBD2
J: TRBJ2-3
size: NA
DNA: TGTGCCAGCAGCCCCGCGGGGGTAGATACGCAGTATTTT
CDR3: CASSPAGVDTQYF

length: 15
V: TRBV3-1/TRBV3-2
D: NA
J: TRBJ1-4
size: NA
DNA: TGTGCCAGCAGCCCGGAACAGGGAGGTAGTGAAAAACTGTTTTTT
CDR3: CASSPEQGGSEKLFF

length: 13
V: TRBV19
D: TRBD2
J: TRBJ2-5
size: NA
DNA: TGTGCCAGTAGTATTGGCGGGGGAGAGACCCAGTACTTC
CDR3: CASSIGGGETQYF